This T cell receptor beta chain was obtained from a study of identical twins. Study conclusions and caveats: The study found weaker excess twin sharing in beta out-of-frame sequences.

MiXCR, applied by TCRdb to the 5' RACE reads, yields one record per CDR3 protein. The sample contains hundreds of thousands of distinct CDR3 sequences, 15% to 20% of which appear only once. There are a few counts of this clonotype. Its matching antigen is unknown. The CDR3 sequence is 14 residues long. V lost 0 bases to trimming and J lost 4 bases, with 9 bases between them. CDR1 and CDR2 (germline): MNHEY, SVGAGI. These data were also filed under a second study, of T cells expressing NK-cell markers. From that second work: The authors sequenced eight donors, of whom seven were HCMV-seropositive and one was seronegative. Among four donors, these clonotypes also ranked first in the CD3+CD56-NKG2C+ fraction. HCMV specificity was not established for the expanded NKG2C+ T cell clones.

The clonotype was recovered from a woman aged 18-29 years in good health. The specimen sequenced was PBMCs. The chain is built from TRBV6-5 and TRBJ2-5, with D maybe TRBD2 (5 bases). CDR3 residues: CASSYSLGRETQYF. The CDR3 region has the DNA TGTGCCAGCAGTTACTCATTGGGGAGAGAGACCCAGTACTTC.